The 3 T cell receptor beta chains given below trace back to one sample, sequenced in a study of CD8+CD57+ T cells in acquired aplastic anemia. TCR beta VDJ and CDR3 were profiled, and genomic DNA was the template. MiXCR was run by TCRdb on the reads, yielding one entry per CDR3 protein. Of hundreds of thousands of distinct CDR3 sequences in the sample, 65% to 80% were seen once. The sequencing sample was made of sorted CD4+, CD8+, or CD8+CD57+ T cells (not recorded which) from PBMCs. The receptors shown here come from a human donor in good health, serving as a control.

For this clonotype: The CDR3 does not close with the conserved phenylalanine or tryptophan, likely indicating a read error. The limits of the CDR3 on the DNA are not certain, so only TCRdb's listed CDR3 is given. CDR3 region: CASSQGQVPSKAGI. The V call is TRBV2, the J call TRBJ1-1; no check of the table's D call, TRBD1, against the DNA was made. The CDR3 spans 14 amino acids, including both terminal residues. Germline V gene sequence: CDR1 SNHLY, CDR2 FYNNEI.

About this clonotype: In this CDR3 the conserved last residue, phenylalanine or tryptophan, is missing, so a read error is likely. The limits of the CDR3 on the DNA are not certain, so only TCRdb's listed CDR3 is given. The V gene is TRBV7-2, the J gene TRBJ2-7; TRBD1, the table's D call, lacks a check against the DNA. Counting both end residues, the CDR3 totals 13 amino acids. The germline CDR1 and CDR2 sequences are SGHTA and FQGNSA. The chain's CDR3 is CASSPGTVRQPQL.

The genes are TRBV7-9 and TRBJ1-3; TRBD1 might be the D (6 bases). Germline values: CDR1 SEHNR, CDR2 FQNEAQ (reference sequence). Between the trimmed V and J ends, which lost 3 bases and 8 bases, there was a span of 23 bases. This CDR3 has 17 residues. Here the CDR3 reads CASSLRQESYAQYTIYF. CDR3 sequence (DNA): TGTGCCAGCAGCTTGCGACAGGAATCCTACGCGCAGTACACCATATATTTT.